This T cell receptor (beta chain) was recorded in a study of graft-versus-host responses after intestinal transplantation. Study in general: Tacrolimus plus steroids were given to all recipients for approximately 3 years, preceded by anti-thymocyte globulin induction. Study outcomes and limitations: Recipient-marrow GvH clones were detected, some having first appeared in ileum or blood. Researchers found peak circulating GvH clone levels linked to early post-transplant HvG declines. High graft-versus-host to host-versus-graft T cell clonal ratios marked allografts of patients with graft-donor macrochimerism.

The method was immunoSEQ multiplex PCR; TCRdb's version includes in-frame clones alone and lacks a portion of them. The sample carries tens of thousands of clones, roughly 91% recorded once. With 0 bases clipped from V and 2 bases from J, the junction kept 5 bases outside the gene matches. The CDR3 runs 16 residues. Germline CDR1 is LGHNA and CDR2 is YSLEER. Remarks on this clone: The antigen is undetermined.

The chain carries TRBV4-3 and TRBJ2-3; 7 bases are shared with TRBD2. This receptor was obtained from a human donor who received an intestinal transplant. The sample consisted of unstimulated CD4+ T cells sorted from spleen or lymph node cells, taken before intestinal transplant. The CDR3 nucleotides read TGCGCCAGCAGCCAAGATCGGGGAGGGACCACAGATACGCAGTATTTT. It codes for CASSQDRGGTTDTQYF.